This T cell receptor (beta chain) stems from a study of CD8 T cells in Susac syndrome. Whole-study context: At the time their blood was drawn, patients with Susac syndrome were either therapy-naive, on corticosteroids (with some of them also receiving intravenous immunoglobulin), or on intravenous immunoglobulin alone.

Germline CDR1 reads MNHEY; CDR2 reads SVGEGT. Germline trimming cut 4 bases from V and 2 bases from J; bases unmatched to any gene: 4. The CDR3 length is 14 residues. The T cells that were sequenced for TCR beta were CD8+ and CD4+ cells from blood. Random hexamers were used to reverse transcribe an amount of roughly 0.5 to 1 ug RNA. MiXCR, run by TCRdb on the immunoSEQ multiplex PCR reads, gives a single entry per CDR3 protein. The table shows 210,000 or so distinct CDR3 sequences, with about 94% occurring only once. The sequenced material came from CD4+ T cells from PBMCs. V gene TRBV6-2 or TRBV6-3 combines with J gene TRBJ2-7, with 8 bases identical to TRBD2. This clonotype was obtained from a human donor with Susac syndrome. CDR3 loop: CASSFRLATYEQYF. As DNA, the CDR3 is TGTGCCAGCAGTTTTCGACTAGCGACCTACGAGCAGTACTTC.